Shown below are 6 T cell receptor beta chains from a single sample sequenced in a study of blood T cell repertoires in COVID-19. Generated by immunoSEQ multiplex PCR, the TCRdb table keeps only in-frame clones and is missing some. The profile shows 250,000 to 300,000 clones, about 90% of them singletons. The specimen sequenced was peripheral blood. The receptors shown here come from a woman in her 70s with COVID-19, enrolled during active disease.

The chain has TRBV24-1 and TRBJ1-1; 9 bases are a match to TRBD1. The germline V gene has CDR1 KGHDR and CDR2 SFDVKD. The CDR3 sequence is 20 residues long. J lost 3 bases, V lost 0 bases, and 16 bases had no gene match. The CDR3 sequence is CATSDLRTGTGPYGDTEAFF. The DNA for the CDR3 is TGTGCCACCAGTGATTTGAGGACCGGGACAGGGCCCTACGGGGACACTGAAGCTTTCTTT.

J is TRBJ2-1 and V is TRBV7-9, with 7 bases lining up with TRBD1. Trimming removed 0 bases from V and 15 bases from J; junction bases left unmatched: 5. The CDR3 has 12 amino acids. Germline CDR1 reads SEHNR; CDR2 reads FQNEAQ (reference sequence). This chain's CDR3 is CASSLATGEPFF. CDR3 DNA sequence: TGTGCCAGCAGCTTAGCAACAGGGGAACCGTTCTTC.

The chain combines TRBV30 with TRBJ1-6; 8 bases agree with TRBD1. Germline trimming cut 3 bases from V and 9 bases from J; bases unmatched to any gene: 7. Germline V CDR1 and CDR2: GTSNPN, SVGIG (reference sequence). This CDR3 is built from 14 residues. CDR3 residues: CAWRLTGVGSPLHF. As DNA, the CDR3 is TGTGCCTGGAGGTTGACAGGGGTTGGTTCACCCCTCCACTTT.

V and J are TRBV5-8 and TRBJ1-3; TRBD1 might be the D (6 bases). The CDR3 covers 15 residues. Germline V gives CDR1 SGHTS, CDR2 YDEGEE. V was shortened by 2 bases and J by 4 bases, with 13 bases between the two germline ends. The CDR3 sequence: CASSFAGARGNTIYF. For the CDR3, the DNA is TGTGCCAGCAGCTTTGCGGGGGCGCGAGGAAACACCATATATTTT.

This clone appeared once. The chain joins TRBV6-1 to TRBJ1-5; D is perhaps TRBD1 (6 bases). Trimming pared 3 bases from V and 0 bases from J, leaving 12 bases between. Germline CDR1 is MNHNS and CDR2 is SASEGT. This CDR3 comprises 16 residues. CDR3 sequence reads: CASSDLGHVSNQPQHF. The CDR3 bases are TGTGCCAGCAGTGACCTGGGACACGTTAGCAATCAGCCCCAGCATTTT.

The V gene is TRBV19, the J gene TRBJ1-3, with TRBD1 matching over 8 bases. The CDR3 length is 14 residues. J was trimmed by 6 bases and V by 3 bases; bases with no gene match: 4. Germline V CDR1 and CDR2: LNHDA, SQIVND (reference sequence). Written as DNA, the CDR3 is TGTGCCAGTAGTATGACAGGGGTGTTAAACACCATATATTTT. Protein product: CASSMTGVLNTIYF.